Presented here are 24 T cell receptor beta chains from one specimen sequenced in a study of blood T cells in healthy people across ages. A J-beta primer mix and a sample-barcoded 5' primer were used in a second PCR of roughly 6 to 11 cycles. TCRdb used MiXCR to reprocess the 5' RACE reads, holding one entry per CDR3 protein. The sample shows about 1.8 million distinct CDR3 sequences, just under 50% of them seen only once. Specimen: blood. These receptors were taken from a woman between 35 and 50 years old in good health.

This clonotype was seen a single time. This may arise from a read error, as a much more abundant clone is one base away. The genes are TRBV27 and TRBJ2-3, with 7 bases fitting TRBD2. The trim removed 7 bases at V and 5 bases at J, leaving 6 bases unmatched. This CDR3 region has 13 residues. Germline loops: CDR1 MNHEY, CDR2 SMNVEV (reference sequence). DNA of the CDR3: TGTGCCAGCACTGGGGGGGGAGAAGATACGCAGTATTTT. Translation gives CASTGGGEDTQYF.

This chain connects TRBV7-9 to TRBJ1-2; D unresolved. The CDR3 consists of 14 residues. V lost 3 bases and J lost 6, with 14 bases in between. Germline CDR1 reads SEHNR; CDR2 reads FQNEAQ (reference sequence). CDR3 bases: TGTGCCAGCAGCTTGGCTCTCTCAGCAAATGGCTACACCTTC. Its protein product is CASSLALSANGYTF.

The chain joins TRBV12-3 or TRBV12-4 to TRBJ2-7; TRBD2 might be the D (5 bases). The CDR3 contains 14 residues. The germline V and J ends were trimmed by 6 bases and 5 bases, with 17 bases remaining between them. CDR3 loop: CASSLGGLGHEQYF. In nucleotides, the CDR3 is TGTGCCAGCAGCTTGGGCGGACTGGGCCACGAGCAGTACTTC.

The CDR3 DNA is TGTGCCAGCAGCCATTTCTCCGGGAAACCCGGAGACAATGAGCAGTTCTTC. It is translated as CASSHFSGKPGDNEQFF. The chain is built from TRBV3-1 and TRBJ2-1, with a possible D match to TRBD2 (5 bases). The CDR3 has 17 amino acids. The germline V gene encodes CDR1 LGHDT and CDR2 YNNKEL (reference sequence). The V and J ends lost 3 bases and 5 bases respectively, with 20 bases between them.

V usage is TRBV9 and J usage is TRBJ2-1; D may be TRBD2 (5 bases). V was cut by 0 bases and J by 8 bases, with 12 bases left in between. The germline CDR1 and CDR2 sequences are SGDLS and YYNGEE. The CDR3 runs to 14 residues. Written as DNA, the CDR3 is TGTGCCAGCAGCGTAGGTGAGGGCCAGGATGAGCAGTTCTTC. It is translated as CASSVGEGQDEQFF.

This clonotype was seen a single time. In DNA form, the CDR3 reads TGTGCCAGCAGCTTAGGACTAGCGCCGGGCTACGAGCAGTACTTC. This encodes CASSLGLAPGYEQYF. The chain joins TRBV7-2 to TRBJ2-4; 8 bases map to TRBD2. The J call may be faulty, since TRBJ2-7 better matches the DNA end. The CDR3 is 15 amino acids. Germline-derived CDR1 and CDR2 are SGHTA and FQGNSA.

This clonotype was seen a handful of times. The chain uses TRBV5-5 and TRBJ1-1; 9 bases fit TRBD1. This CDR3 has 15 amino acids. Germline V CDR1 and CDR2: SGHKS, YYEKEE (reference sequence). V dropped 2 bases and J dropped 4; count of bases not matched to a gene: 6. The CDR3 is CASSLRTGASTEAFF. The CDR3 bases are TGTGCCAGCAGCTTACGGACAGGGGCCTCCACTGAAGCTTTCTTT. The whole variable domain, filled in from reference TRBV5-5 and TRBJ1-1, reads DAGVTQSPTHLIKTRGQQVTLRCSPISGHKSVSWYQQVLGQGPQFIFQYYEKEERGRGNFPDRFSARQFPNYSSELNVNALLLGDSALYLCASSLRTGASTEAFFGQGTRLTVV.

Notes on this clonotype: At one end the junction does not follow the germline gene, possibly because of a read error. V usage is TRBV28 and J usage is TRBJ2-1; a possible D gene is TRBD2 (6 bases). The CDR3 has 12 amino acids. Germline CDR1 reads MDHEN; CDR2 reads SYDVKM. CDR3 sequence: CASTGGYNGQFF. The CDR3 DNA is TGTGCCAGCACCGGGGGATACAATGGGCAGTTCTTC.

V gene TRBV27 combines with J gene TRBJ1-1; possibly TRBD1 for D (6 bases). V lost 1 base and J lost 2, with 11 bases in between. The length of the CDR3 is 15 residues. Germline V gene data show CDR1 as MNHEY and CDR2 as SMNVEV (reference sequence). The CDR3 protein is CASSLFLTGNTEAFF. The CDR3 DNA follows: TGTGCCAGCAGTTTATTCTTGACAGGAAACACTGAAGCTTTCTTT.

The chain recombines TRBV28 with TRBJ2-7; 7 bases are a match to TRBD1. Germline V lookup: CDR1 MDHEN, CDR2 SYDVKM. Germline trimming cut 5 bases from V and 4 bases from J; bases unmatched to any gene: 11. The CDR3 is made up of 15 amino acids. CDR3 DNA: TGTGCCAGCAGTCCAAGAGGGGCACAGGGGTACGAGCAGTACTTC. This sequence encodes CASSPRGAQGYEQYF.

The J gene is TRBJ2-3, the V gene TRBV5-1, with 9 bases matching TRBD1. Looked up from germline, CDR1 is SGHRS and CDR2 is YFSETQ. The V and J ends lost 6 bases and 4 bases, in that order; junction bases with no gene match: 6. The CDR3 contains 14 residues. CDR3 sequence: CASNRQGVPDTQYF. CDR3 DNA: TGCGCCAGCAATAGACAGGGGGTCCCAGATACGCAGTATTTT. Complete variable domain (other parts from reference TRBV5-1 and TRBJ2-3): KAGVTQTPRYLIKTRGQQVTLSCSPISGHRSVSWYQQTPGQGLQFLFEYFSETQRNKGNFPGRFSGRQFSNSRSEMNVSTLELGDSALYLCASNRQGVPDTQYFGPGTRLTVL.

V usage is TRBV20-1 and J usage is TRBJ2-5, with TRBD1 matching 9 bases. The CDR3 is made up of 13 amino acids. The germline CDR1 and CDR2 sequences are DFQATT and SNEGSKA (reference sequence). V dropped 7 bases and J dropped 3; count of bases not matched to a gene: 6. The CDR3 bases are TGCAGTGGTCGACAGGGGGGGGAAGAGACCCAGTACTTC. Its translation: CSGRQGGEETQYF.

This clonotype was seen only once. This chain uses TRBV12-3 or TRBV12-4 with TRBJ1-1; D perhaps matches TRBD1 (5 bases). Trimming pared 5 bases from V and 5 bases from J, leaving 12 bases between. The CDR3 covers 13 residues. CDR3 DNA sequence: TGTGCCAGCAGTCCTAGGGGTGTAACTGAAGCTTTCTTT. Protein: CASSPRGVTEAFF.

CDR3 in DNA: TGCAGTGGCCCCGGGGCGGGCCTAAACACAGATACGCAGTATTTT. It translates to CSGPGAGLNTDTQYF. V is TRBV20-1 and J is TRBJ2-3; possibly TRBD1 or TRBD2 for D (5 bases each). With 7 bases removed from V and 2 bases from J, the gap between germline ends came to 19 bases. The CDR3 has 15 amino acids. Germline lookup yields CDR1 DFQATT and CDR2 SNEGSKA (reference sequence).

This clonotype was observed a handful of times. The genes are TRBV7-8 and TRBJ1-6; 8 nucleotides line up with TRBD1. After removal of 4 bases from V and 7 bases from J, the junction contained 9 bases not matched to a gene. CDR1 SGHVS and CDR2 FQNEAQ come from the germline V gene. The CDR3 totals 16 residues. The CDR3 nucleotides are TGTGCCAGCAGCTACGCCTGGACAGGGAGCAATTCACCCCTCCACTTT. This codes for CASSYAWTGSNSPLHF.

This clonotype was picked up a small number of times. The chain employs TRBV10-3 and TRBJ1-1; no definite D call. Trimming left V 0 bases short and J 1 base short, with 6 bases between. Per the germline V gene, CDR1 is ENHRY and CDR2 is SYGVKD. The CDR3 is 14 residues long. CDR3 DNA: TGTGCCATCAGTGAGTCGGGCGGGAACACTGAAGCTTTCTTT. Translated, it gives CAISESGGNTEAFF.

The chain joins TRBV4-3 to TRBJ2-5, with a possible D match to TRBD1 (6 bases). This CDR3 has 14 residues. Trimming took off 5 bases at V and 4 bases at J, with 14 bases between the two ends. The germline gives CDR1 LGHNA, CDR2 YSLEER. The CDR3 region is CASSEGVRGETQYF. As DNA, the CDR3 is TGCGCCAGCAGCGAAGGGGTCAGGGGAGAGACCCAGTACTTC.

To note about this clonotype: A read error may produce the germline difference seen at one junction end. The chain combines TRBV7-9 with TRBJ1-2; 7 bases match TRBD1. CDR3 length: 16 amino acids. The V gene's germline CDR1 is SEHNR and CDR2 FQNEAQ (reference sequence). The CDR3 sequence is CASSLGTGDSNYGCTF. The CDR3 nucleotides read TGTGCCAGCAGCTTAGGGACAGGCGACTCAAACTATGGCTGCACCTTC.

This chain links TRBV4-3 with TRBJ2-1, with TRBD2 matching over 7 bases. J gave up 5 bases and V 0 bases, and 7 bases lay outside the gene matches. Germline-derived CDR1 and CDR2 are LGHNA and YSLEER. The CDR3 has 16 amino acids. The chain's CDR3 is CASSQEMGGKDNEQFF. Written as DNA, the CDR3 is TGCGCCAGCAGCCAAGAAATGGGAGGGAAAGACAATGAGCAGTTCTTC.

This clonotype was found a few times. The rearrangement joins TRBV29-1 to TRBJ2-7; D may be TRBD1 (7 bases). Trimming took 2 bases from V and 1 from J, leaving 18 bases between them. Germline V gives CDR1 SQVTM, CDR2 ANQGSEA. CDR3 size: 16 residues. CDR3 coding DNA: TGCAGCGTTGAATCAGGCAGGGGGGTTAATTCCTACGAGCAGTACTTC. The encoded protein is CSVESGRGVNSYEQYF.

The J gene is TRBJ2-3, the V gene TRBV9, with D unresolved. In germline, CDR1 is SGDLS, CDR2 YYNGEE. V was shortened by 0 bases and J by 4 bases, with 9 bases between the two germline ends. The CDR3 totals 14 residues. CDR3 sequence (DNA): TGTGCCAGCAGCGTAGGAACCAGCCCAGATACGCAGTATTTT. Translated: CASSVGTSPDTQYF.

The chain has TRBV21-1 and TRBJ2-7; the D call TRBD1 from the table was never checked on the DNA. TRBV21-1 is annotated as a pseudogene. CDR3 length: 15 residues. The CDR3 reads CASSKVSPASHEQYF. The CDR3 DNA is TGTGCCAGCAGCAAAGTATCCCCGGCATCCCACGAGCAGTACTTC.

This chain uses TRBV6-5 with TRBJ2-7; possibly TRBD2 for D (5 bases). The ends were cut back, 7 bases at V and 6 bases at J, with 19 bases in the middle. The CDR3 spans 14 residues. Germline assignment: CDR1 MNHEY and CDR2 SVGAGI. CDR3 sequence: CASKEAGEKGEQYF. The CDR3, as DNA: TGTGCCAGCAAAGAGGCGGGCGAGAAGGGCGAGCAGTACTTC.

The chain links TRBV6-2 or TRBV6-3 to TRBJ1-1; unclear D gene. The CDR3 is 11 amino acids. Germline lookup yields CDR1 MNHEY and CDR2 SVGEGT. Trimming removed 10 bases from V and 1 base from J, with 7 bases in between. CDR3 residues: CATRPNTEAFF. CDR3 DNA: TGTGCCACCCGGCCGAACACTGAAGCTTTCTTT.